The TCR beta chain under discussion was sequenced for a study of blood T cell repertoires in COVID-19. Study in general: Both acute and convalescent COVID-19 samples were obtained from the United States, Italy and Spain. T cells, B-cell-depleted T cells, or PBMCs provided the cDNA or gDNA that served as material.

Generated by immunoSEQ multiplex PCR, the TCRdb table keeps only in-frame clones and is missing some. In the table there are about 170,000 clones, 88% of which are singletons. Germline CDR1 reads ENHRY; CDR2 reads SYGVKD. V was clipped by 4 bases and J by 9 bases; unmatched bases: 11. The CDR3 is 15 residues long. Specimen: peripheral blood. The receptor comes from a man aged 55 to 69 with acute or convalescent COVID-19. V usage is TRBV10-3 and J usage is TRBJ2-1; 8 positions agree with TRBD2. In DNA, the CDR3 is TGTGCCATCAGTGCGGTGACGGGAGGGGGGAGTGAGCAGTTCTTC. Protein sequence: CAISAVTGGGSEQFF.